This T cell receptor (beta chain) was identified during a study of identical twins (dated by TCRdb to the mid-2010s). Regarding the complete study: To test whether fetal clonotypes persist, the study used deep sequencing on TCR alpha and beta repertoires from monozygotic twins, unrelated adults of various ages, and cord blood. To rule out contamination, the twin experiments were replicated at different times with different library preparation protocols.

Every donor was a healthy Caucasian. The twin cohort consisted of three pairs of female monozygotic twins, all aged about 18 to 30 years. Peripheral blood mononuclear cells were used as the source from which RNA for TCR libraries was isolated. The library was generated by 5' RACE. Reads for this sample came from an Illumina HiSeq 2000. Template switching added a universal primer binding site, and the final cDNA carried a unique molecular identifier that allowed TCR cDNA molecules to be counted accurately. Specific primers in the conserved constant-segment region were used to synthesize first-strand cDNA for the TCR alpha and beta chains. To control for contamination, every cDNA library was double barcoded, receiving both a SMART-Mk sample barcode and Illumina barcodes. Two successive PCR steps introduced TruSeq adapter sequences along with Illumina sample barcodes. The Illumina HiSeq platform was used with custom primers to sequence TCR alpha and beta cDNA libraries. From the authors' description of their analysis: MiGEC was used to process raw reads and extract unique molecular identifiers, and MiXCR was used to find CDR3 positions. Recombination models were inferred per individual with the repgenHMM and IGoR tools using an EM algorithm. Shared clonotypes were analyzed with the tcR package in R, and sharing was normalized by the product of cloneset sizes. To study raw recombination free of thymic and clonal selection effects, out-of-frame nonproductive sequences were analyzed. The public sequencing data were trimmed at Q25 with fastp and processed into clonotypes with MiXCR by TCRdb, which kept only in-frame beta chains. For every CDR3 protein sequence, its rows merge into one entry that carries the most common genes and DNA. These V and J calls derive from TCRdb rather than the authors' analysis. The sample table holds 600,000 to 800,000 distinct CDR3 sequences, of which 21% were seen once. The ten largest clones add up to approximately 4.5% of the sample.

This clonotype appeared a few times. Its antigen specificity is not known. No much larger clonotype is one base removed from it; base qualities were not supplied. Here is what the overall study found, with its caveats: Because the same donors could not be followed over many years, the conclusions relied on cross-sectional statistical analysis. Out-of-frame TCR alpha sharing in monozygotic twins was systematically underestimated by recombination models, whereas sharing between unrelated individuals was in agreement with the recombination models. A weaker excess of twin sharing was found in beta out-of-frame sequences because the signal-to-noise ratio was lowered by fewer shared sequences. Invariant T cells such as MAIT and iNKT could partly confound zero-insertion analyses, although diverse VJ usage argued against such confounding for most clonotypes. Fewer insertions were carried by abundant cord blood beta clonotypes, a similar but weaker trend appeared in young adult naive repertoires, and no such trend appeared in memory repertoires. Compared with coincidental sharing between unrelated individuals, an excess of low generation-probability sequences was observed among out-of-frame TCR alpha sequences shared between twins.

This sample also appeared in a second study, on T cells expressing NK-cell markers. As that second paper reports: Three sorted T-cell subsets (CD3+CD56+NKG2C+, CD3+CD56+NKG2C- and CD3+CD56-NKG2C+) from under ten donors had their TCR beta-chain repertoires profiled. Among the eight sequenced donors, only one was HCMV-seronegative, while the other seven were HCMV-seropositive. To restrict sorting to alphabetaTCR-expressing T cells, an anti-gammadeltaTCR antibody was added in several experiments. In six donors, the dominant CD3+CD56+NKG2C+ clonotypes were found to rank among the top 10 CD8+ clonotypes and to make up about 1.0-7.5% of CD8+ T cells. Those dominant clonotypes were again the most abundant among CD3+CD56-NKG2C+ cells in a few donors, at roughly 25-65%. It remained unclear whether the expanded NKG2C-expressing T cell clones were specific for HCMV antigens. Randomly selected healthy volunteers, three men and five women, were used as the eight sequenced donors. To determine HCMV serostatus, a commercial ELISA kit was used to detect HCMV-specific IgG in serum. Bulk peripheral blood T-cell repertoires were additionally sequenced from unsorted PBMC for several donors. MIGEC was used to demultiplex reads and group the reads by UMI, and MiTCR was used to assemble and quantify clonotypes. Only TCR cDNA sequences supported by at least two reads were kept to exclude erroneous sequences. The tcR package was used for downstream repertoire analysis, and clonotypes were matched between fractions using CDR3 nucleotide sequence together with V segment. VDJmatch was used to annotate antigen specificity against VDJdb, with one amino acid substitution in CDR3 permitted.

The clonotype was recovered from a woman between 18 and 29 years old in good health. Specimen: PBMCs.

Here the CDR3 is given as CASSVTPTGYGANVLTF. The nucleotide sequence reads as follows: TGTGCCAGCAGCGTTACACCGACAGGGTATGGGGCCAACGTCCTGACTTTC. Recombination linked TRBV7-8 to TRBJ2-6, with 7 central nucleotides matching TRBD1. CDR1 and CDR2 are read off the germline V gene as SGHVS and FQNEAQ. Its CDR3 holds 17 amino acids, cysteine through phenylalanine. The kept DNA is CDR3 alone, 51 bases in frame from the first base. From V the trimming removes 5 bases and from J it removes 3 bases, while the gene matches leave 10 bases of the junction unaccounted for.